A selection of T cell receptor beta chains follows, all from one sample in a study of CD8 T cells in Susac syndrome. MiXCR, applied by TCRdb to the immunoSEQ multiplex PCR reads, yields one record per CDR3 protein. This sample has about 120,000 distinct CDR3 sequences; about 95% occur once, and the top ten carry about 0.28%. The sequenced sample was CD8+ T cells from PBMCs. Every receptor here comes from a human donor with Susac syndrome. Both conserved end residues are part of each CDR3. D genes are given only for firm matches. Clone sizes are given selectively: once, few, many, or a class where the clone is expanded.

v_call	clone_size	d_call	j_call	cdr3_aa	cdr3_nt
TRBV7-8	.	.	TRBJ1-1	CASSSSREAFF	TGTGCCAGCAGCTCTTCACGGGAAGCTTTCTTT
TRBV13	few	.	TRBJ2-7	CASSSDGVGEQYF	TGTGCCAGCAGCTCGGACGGGGTAGGCGAGCAGTACTTC
TRBV9	.	TRBD2	TRBJ2-3	CASSGGGTPYTDTQYF	TGTGCCAGCAGCGGCGGGGGTACCCCCTATACAGATACGCAGTATTTT
TRBV19	.	.	TRBJ1-1	CASSIRTNTEAFF	TGTGCCAGTAGTATCCGGACGAACACTGAAGCTTTCTTT
TRBV29-1	.	TRBD1	TRBJ1-1	CSVPRTGGNTEAFF	TGCAGCGTTCCCCGGACAGGGGGCAACACTGAAGCTTTCTTT
TRBV15	.	.	TRBJ1-2	CATSRETGASYGYTF	TGTGCCACCAGCAGAGAGACCGGGGCGTCCTATGGCTACACCTTC
TRBV4-1	.	TRBD2	TRBJ2-1	CASSQVPSGGGSYNEQFF	TGCGCCAGCAGCCAAGTACCTAGCGGGGGGGGCTCCTACAATGAGCAGTTCTTC
TRBV7-8	.	.	TRBJ1-2	CASSLATGANYGYTF	TGTGCCAGCAGCTTAGCGACGGGAGCAAACTATGGCTACACCTTC
TRBV5-1	.	TRBD1	TRBJ1-2	CASSWGQGGGYTF	TGCGCCAGCAGCTGGGGACAGGGCGGTGGCTACACCTTC
TRBV11-2	.	.	TRBJ1-4	CASSLRQLGTNEKLFF	TGTGCCAGCAGCTTAAGACAGCTTGGGACTAATGAAAAACTGTTTTTT
TRBV29-1	.	TRBD1	TRBJ1-2	CSVVGQELGYTF	TGCAGCGTTGTGGGACAGGAGCTTGGCTACACCTTC